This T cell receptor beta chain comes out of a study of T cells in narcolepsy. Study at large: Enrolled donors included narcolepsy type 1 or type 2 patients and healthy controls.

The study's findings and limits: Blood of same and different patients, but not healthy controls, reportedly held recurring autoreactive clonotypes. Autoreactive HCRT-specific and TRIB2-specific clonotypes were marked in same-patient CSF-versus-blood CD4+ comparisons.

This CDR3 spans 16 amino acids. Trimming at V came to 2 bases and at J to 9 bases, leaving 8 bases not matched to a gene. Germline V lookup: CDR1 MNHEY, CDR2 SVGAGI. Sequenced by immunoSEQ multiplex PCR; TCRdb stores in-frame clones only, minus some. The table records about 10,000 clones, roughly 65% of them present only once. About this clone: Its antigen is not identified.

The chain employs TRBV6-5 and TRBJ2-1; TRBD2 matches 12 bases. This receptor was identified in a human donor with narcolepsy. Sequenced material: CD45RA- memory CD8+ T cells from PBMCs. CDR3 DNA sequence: TGTGCCAGCAGTTACAGCCTAGCGGGAGGGCTGGGTGAGCAGTTCTTC. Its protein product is CASSYSLAGGLGEQFF.